This T cell receptor (beta chain) was identified during a study of T cell responses to AZD1222 COVID-19 vaccine. Study-wide results and limits: Most donors were white British, females outnumbered males, and clonal diversity was possibly underestimated. The repertoires were collected only after the peak T cell response. It was only a handful of AZD1222 recipients who were seropositive at baseline.

Regarding this clone: What it binds is unknown.

Assay: immunoSEQ multiplex PCR; the TCRdb copy retains only in-frame clones and omits some. This sample has around 180,000 clones, with roughly 92% found just once. The source is an adult in good health. The input for sequencing was peripheral blood, taken on day 0 of AZD1222 vaccination.

The CDR3 sequence is CASSDLGSVATGELFF. Written as DNA, the CDR3 is TGTGCCAGCAGTGACCTCGGGAGTGTCGCCACCGGGGAGCTGTTTTTT. This rearrangement joins TRBV2 to TRBJ2-2; tentative D call: TRBD2 (6 bases). CDR1 and CDR2 from the germline V gene are SNHLY and FYNNEI. This CDR3 comprises 16 residues. V was pared by 3 bases and J by 4 bases, with 15 bases between.